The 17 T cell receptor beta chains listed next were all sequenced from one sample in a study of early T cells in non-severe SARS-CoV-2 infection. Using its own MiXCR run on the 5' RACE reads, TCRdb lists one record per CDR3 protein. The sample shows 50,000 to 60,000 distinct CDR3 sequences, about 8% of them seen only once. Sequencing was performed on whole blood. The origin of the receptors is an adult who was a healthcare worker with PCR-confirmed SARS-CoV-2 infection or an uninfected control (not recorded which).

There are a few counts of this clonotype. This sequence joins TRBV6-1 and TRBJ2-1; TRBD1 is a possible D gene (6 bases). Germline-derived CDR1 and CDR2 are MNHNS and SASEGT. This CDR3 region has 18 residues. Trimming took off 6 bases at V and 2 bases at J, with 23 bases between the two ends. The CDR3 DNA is TGTGCCAGCAGGGGTCGAGGCGTGCGGACAGCTACCTACAATGAGCAGTTCTTC. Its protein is CASRGRGVRTATYNEQFF.

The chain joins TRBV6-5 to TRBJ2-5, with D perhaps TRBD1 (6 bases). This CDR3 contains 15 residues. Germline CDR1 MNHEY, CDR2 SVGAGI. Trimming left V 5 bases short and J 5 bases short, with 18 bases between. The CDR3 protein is CASSPMGAIWETQYF. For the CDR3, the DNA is TGTGCCAGCAGTCCGATGGGGGCAATCTGGGAGACCCAGTACTTC.

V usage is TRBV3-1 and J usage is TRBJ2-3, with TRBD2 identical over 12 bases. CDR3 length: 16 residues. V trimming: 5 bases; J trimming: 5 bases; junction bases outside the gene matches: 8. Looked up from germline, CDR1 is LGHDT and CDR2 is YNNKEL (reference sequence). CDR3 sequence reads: CASSSRLAGDGDTQYF. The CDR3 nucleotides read TGTGCCAGCAGCTCTAGACTAGCGGGAGACGGAGATACGCAGTATTTT.

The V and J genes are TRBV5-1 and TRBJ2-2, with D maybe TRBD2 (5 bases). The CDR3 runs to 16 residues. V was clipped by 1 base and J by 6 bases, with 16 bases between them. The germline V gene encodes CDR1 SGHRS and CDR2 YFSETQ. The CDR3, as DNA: TGCGCCAGCAGCTTGTTTGGAGAGCGGCTGGCCGGGGAGCTGTTTTTT. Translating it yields CASSLFGERLAGELFF.

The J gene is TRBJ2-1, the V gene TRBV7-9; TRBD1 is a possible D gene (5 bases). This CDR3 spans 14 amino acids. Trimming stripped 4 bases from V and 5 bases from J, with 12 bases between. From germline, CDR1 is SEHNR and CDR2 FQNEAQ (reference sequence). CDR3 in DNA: TGTGCCAGCAGCTCAACTTCCAGGGACAATGAGCAGTTCTTC. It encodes CASSSTSRDNEQFF.

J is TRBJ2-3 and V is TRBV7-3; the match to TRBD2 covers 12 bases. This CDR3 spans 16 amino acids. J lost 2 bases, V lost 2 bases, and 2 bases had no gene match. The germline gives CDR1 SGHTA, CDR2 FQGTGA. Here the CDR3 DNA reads TGTGCCAGCAGCTTACTAGCGGGAGGGCCCACAGATACGCAGTATTTT. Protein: CASSLLAGGPTDTQYF.

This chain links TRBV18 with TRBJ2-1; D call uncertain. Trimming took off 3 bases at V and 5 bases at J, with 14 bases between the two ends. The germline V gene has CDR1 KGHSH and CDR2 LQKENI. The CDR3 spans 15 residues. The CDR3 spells CASSPRHQGNNEQFF. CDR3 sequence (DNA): TGTGCCAGCTCACCTCGACACCAAGGAAACAATGAGCAGTTCTTC.

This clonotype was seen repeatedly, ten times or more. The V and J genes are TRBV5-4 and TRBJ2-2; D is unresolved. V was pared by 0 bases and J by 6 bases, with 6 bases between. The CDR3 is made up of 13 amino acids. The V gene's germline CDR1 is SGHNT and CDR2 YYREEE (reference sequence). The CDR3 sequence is CASSLEVPGELFF. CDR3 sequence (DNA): TGTGCCAGCAGCTTGGAGGTGCCCGGGGAGCTGTTTTTT.

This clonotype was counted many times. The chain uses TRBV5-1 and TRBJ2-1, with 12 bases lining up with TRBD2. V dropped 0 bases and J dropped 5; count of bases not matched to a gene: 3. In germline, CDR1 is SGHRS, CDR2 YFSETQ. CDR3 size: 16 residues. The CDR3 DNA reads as TGCGCCAGCAGCTTGGGCCTAGCGGGAGGGGACAATGAGCAGTTCTTC. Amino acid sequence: CASSLGLAGGDNEQFF.

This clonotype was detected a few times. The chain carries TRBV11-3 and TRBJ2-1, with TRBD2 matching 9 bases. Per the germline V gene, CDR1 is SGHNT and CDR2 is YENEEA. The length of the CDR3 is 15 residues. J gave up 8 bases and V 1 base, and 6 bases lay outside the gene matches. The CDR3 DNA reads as TGTGCCAGCAGCTTAGGGGTTAGCGGGAGATATGAGCAGTTCTTC. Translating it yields CASSLGVSGRYEQFF.

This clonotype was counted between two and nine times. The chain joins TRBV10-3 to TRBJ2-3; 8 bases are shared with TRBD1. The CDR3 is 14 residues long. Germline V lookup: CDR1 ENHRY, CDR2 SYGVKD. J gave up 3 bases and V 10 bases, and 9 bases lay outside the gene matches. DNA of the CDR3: TGTGCCACGGCCCGGACAGGGTTTACAGATACGCAGTATTTT. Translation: CATARTGFTDTQYF.

In DNA form, the CDR3 reads TGTGCCAGCAGTTCCAGACAGGATTTCCCGCAGGTGACCCAGTACTTC. This translates into CASSSRQDFPQVTQYF. The chain couples TRBV28 to TRBJ2-5, with D perhaps TRBD1 (6 bases). V lost 4 bases to trimming and J lost 7 bases, with 22 bases between them. This CDR3 has 16 amino acids. Germline CDR1 is MDHEN and CDR2 is SYDVKM.

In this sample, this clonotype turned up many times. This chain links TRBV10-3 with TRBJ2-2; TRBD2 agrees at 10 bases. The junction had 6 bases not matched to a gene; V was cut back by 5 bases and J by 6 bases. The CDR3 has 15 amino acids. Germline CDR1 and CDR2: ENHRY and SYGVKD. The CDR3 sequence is CAISSGTSVAGELFF. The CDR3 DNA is TGTGCCATCAGTTCGGGGACTAGCGTCGCCGGGGAGCTGTTTTTT.

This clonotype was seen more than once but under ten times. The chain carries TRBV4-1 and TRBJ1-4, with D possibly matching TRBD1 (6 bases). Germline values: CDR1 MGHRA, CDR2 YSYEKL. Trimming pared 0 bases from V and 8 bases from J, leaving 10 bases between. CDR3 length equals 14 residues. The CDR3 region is CASSQELQGEKLFF. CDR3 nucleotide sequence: TGCGCCAGCAGCCAAGAACTGCAGGGGGAAAAACTGTTTTTT.

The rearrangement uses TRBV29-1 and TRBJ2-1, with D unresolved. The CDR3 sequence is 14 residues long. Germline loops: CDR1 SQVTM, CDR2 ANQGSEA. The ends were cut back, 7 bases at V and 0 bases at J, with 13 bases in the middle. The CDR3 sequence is CSARLPSSYNEQFF. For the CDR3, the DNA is TGCAGCGCCCGTCTCCCGAGCTCCTACAATGAGCAGTTCTTC.

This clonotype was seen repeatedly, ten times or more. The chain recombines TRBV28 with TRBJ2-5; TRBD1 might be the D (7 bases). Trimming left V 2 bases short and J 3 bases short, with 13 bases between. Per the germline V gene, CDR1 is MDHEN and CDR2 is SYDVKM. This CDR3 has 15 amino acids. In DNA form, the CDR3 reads TGTGCCAGCAGTTTAGGTCCAGGGGGGAAAGAGACCCAGTACTTC. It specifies CASSLGPGGKETQYF.

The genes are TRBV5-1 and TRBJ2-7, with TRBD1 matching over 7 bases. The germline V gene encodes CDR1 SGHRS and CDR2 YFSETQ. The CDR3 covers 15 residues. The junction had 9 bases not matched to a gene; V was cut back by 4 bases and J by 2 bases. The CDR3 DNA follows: TGCGCCAGCAGCCTGACGACAGGGTCCACCTACGAGCAGTACTTC. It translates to CASSLTTGSTYEQYF.